This TCR beta chain was profiled in a study of blood T cell repertoires in COVID-19. For the study at large: COVID-19 samples collected from the United States, Italy and Spain covered acute and convalescent phases.

V lost 5 bases and J lost 7, with 23 bases in between. CDR1 is LNHDA and CDR2 is SQIVND in the germline V gene (reference sequence). The CDR3 has 17 amino acids. Libraries were prepared by immunoSEQ multiplex PCR; TCRdb keeps only in-frame clonotypes and omits some of them. The sample has over 65,000 clones, approximately 88% seen once. The chain is built from TRBV19 and TRBJ2-2, with D perhaps matching TRBD2 (6 bases). Source material: peripheral blood. This receptor was obtained from a woman aged 55-70 years with acute or convalescent COVID-19. For the CDR3, the DNA is TGTGCCAGTAGTCTGGGCCGGGACTCCGCGCGTAGCGGGGAGCTGTTTTTT. Its translation: CASSLGRDSARSGELFF.